What follows describes a single T cell receptor beta chain. Other DNA sequences of this sample code for an identical CDR3. Profiled with immunoSEQ multiplex PCR; TCRdb holds only in-frame clones, not every one. The repertoire has more than 20,000 clones, roughly 91% of them found once; the top ten carry 13%. Per the germline V gene, CDR1 is MNHEY and CDR2 is SVGAGI. Trimming shortened V by 0 bases and J by 0 bases, and 2 bases separated the two germline ends. The CDR3 consists of 13 residues. This specimen comes from a study of control samples from healthy donors and cancer patients. The chain has TRBV6-5 and TRBJ2-5; D gene ambiguous. Sequencing was performed on PBMCs. This receptor was taken from a man between 45 and 60 years old with lung cancer. The CDR3 nucleotides read TGTGCCAGCAGTTACTCGTACCAAGAGACCCAGTACTTC. Residues: CASSYSYQETQYF.